This TCR beta chain was identified in a study of breast tumors, draining lymph nodes, adjacent tissues. Whole-study findings and limits: Findings are consistent with lymph node origin and intratumoral expansion of most tumor T cells. Tumor TCR diversity was below lymph nodes but above nontumor tissue. Tumor and nontumor repertoires were significantly more similar in luminal-like than in basal-like breast cancer. The lymph node origin of tumor T cells was framed as consistent with a hypothesis, not demonstrated.

About this clonotype itself: What it binds is not known. A read error may be the cause here, since a much bigger clone is one base away.

Samples came from axillary lymph nodes draining the breast cancer. Between the trimmed V and J ends, which lost 3 bases and 6 bases, there was a span of 18 bases. This CDR3 contains 16 residues. TCRdb fed the multiplex PCR reads into MiXCR, producing one record per CDR3 protein. Of around 300,000 distinct CDR3 sequences detected, roughly 30% appear once; the ten largest clones hold roughly 1.2%. The chain is built from TRBV12-3 or TRBV12-4 and TRBJ1-5; tentatively, D is TRBD1 (6 bases). This clonotype was sampled from a female donor with breast cancer. Some clones in this sample may be carry-over from other donors' samples. The source material was axillary lymph node tissue. The CDR3 spells CASSFARAGGSQPQHF. The DNA of the CDR3 is TGTGCCAGCAGTTTTGCTCGAGCGGGGGGCTCTCAGCCCCAGCATTTT.